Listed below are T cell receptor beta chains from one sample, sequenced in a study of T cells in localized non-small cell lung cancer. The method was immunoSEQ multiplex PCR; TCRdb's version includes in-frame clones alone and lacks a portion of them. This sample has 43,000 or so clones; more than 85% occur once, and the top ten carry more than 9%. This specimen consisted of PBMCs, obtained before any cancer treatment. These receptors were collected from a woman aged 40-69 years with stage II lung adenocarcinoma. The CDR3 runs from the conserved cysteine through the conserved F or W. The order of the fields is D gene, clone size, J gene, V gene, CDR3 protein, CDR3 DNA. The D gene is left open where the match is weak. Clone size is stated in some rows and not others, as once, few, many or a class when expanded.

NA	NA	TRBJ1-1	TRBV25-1	CASSEYRQGRDEAFF	TGTGCCAGCAGTGAATACAGGCAGGGGAGGGATGAAGCTTTCTTT
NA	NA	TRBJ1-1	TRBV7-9	CASSQDGETEAFF	TGTGCCAGCAGCCAAGACGGAGAAACTGAAGCTTTCTTT
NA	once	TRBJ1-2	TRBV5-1	CASSLDLIQGYYGYTF	TGCGCCAGCAGCTTGGACCTGATACAGGGTTACTATGGCTACACCTTC
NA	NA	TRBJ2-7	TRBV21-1	CASSKALKDGSSYEQYF	TGTGCCAGCAGCAAAGCGCTGAAGGACGGTAGCTCCTACGAGCAGTACTTC
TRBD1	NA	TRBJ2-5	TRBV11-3	CASSSGGAGETQYF	TGTGCCAGCAGCTCAGGGGGCGCGGGGGAGACCCAGTACTTC
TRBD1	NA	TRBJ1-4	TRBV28	CASSILRQGKGTNEKLFF	TGTGCCAGCAGTATACTCCGACAGGGCAAGGGGACTAATGAAAAACTGTTTTTT
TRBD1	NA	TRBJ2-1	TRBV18	CASSRTGGNEQFF	TGTGCCAGCTCACGAACAGGGGGGAATGAGCAGTTCTTC
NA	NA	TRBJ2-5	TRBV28	CASSLPGREETQYF	TGTGCCAGCAGTTTGCCAGGGAGAGAAGAGACCCAGTACTTC
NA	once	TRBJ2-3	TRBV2	CASSEREPGPTPDTQYF	TGTGCCAGCAGTGAAAGGGAGCCAGGCCCGACCCCAGATACGCAGTATTTT
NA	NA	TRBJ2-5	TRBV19	CASMTHQGETQYF	TGTGCCAGTATGACCCACCAAGGAGAGACCCAGTACTTC
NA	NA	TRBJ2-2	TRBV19	CASSISVNSGTGELFF	TGTGCCAGTAGTATCTCCGTTAATTCGGGCACCGGGGAGCTGTTTTTT
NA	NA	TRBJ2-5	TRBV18	CASSPTGPQETQYF	TGTGCCAGCTCACCTACAGGGCCCCAAGAGACCCAGTACTTC
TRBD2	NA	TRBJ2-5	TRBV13	CASSLRVRLAGGPYKTQYF	TGTGCCAGCAGCTTAAGAGTGCGCCTAGCGGGAGGGCCTTATAAGACCCAGTACTTC
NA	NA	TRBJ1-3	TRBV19	CASSRQIEDTIYF	TGTGCCAGTAGTAGACAGATCGAGGACACCATATATTTT
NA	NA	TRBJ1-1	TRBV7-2	CASSFIPQGRGTEAFF	TGTGCCAGCAGCTTCATCCCCCAGGGTCGGGGGACTGAAGCTTTCTTT
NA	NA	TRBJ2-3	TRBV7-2	CASSLVADTQYF	TGTGCCAGCAGCTTAGTCGCAGATACGCAGTATTTT
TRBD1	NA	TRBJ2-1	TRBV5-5	CASSLGTVTYNEQFF	TGTGCCAGCAGCCTCGGGACAGTCACCTACAATGAGCAGTTCTTC
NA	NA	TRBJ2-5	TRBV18	CASSPPQGRTEETQYF	TGTGCCAGCTCACCACCGCAGGGAAGAACGGAAGAGACCCAGTACTTC
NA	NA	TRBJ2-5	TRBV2	CASSLRETQYF	TGTGCCAGCAGTCTCCGGGAGACCCAGTACTTC
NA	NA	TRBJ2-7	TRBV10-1	CASSESSSYEQYF	TGCGCCAGCAGTGAGTCAAGCTCCTACGAGCAGTACTTC
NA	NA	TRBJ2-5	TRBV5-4	CASSGGLTGGIETQYF	TGTGCCAGCTCTGGGGGTCTGACCGGTGGTATCGAGACCCAGTACTTC
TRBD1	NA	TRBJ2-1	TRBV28	CASSQQGIEAFF	TGTGCCAGCAGCCAACAGGGGATTGAAGCGTTCTTC
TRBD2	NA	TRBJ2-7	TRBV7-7	CASSPGTSGSFEQYF	TGTGCCAGCAGCCCCGGGACTAGCGGGTCTTTCGAGCAGTACTTC
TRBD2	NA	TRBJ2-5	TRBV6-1	CASSDWTSGNQETQYF	TGTGCCAGCAGTGATTGGACTAGCGGGAACCAAGAGACCCAGTACTTC
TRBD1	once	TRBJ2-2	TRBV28	CASSATGGADTGELFF	TGTGCCAGCAGTGCGACAGGGGGCGCAGACACCGGGGAGCTGTTTTTT
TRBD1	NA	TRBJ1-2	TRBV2	CASTKGQGLGYGYTF	TGTGCCAGCACCAAAGGACAGGGGTTGGGGTATGGCTACACCTTC
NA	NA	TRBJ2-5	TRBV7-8	CASSLVLGDQYF	TGTGCCAGCAGCTTGGTTCTGGGGGACCAGTACTTC
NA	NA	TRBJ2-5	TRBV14	CASSQQETQYF	TGTGCCAGCAGCCAACAAGAGACCCAGTACTTC